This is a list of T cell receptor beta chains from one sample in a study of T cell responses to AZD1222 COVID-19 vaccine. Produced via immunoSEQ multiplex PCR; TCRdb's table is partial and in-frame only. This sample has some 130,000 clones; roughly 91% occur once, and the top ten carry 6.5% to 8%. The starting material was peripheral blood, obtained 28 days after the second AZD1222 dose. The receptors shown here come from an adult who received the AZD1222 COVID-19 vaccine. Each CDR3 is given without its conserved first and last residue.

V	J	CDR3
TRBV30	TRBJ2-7	AWSVLYRGAYEQY
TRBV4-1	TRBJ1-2	ASSPGQGRLHGYT
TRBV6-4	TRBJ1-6	ASSERGGSPLH
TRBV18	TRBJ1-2	ASSPRTEPNYGYT
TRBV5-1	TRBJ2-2	ASSLGSSGELF
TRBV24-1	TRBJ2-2	ATSLLAGENTGELF
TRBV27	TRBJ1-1	ASSPRREGTEAF
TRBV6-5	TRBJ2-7	ASRRDNHPYEQY
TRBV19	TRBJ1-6	ASSIGPGTPLH
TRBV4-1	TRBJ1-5	ASSQGRQPNQPQH
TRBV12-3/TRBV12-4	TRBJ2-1	ASSFVGEQF
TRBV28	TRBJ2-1	ASSTGGAGQYNEQF
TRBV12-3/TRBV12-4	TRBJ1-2	ASSPQGGNGYT
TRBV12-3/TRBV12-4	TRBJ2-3	ASSLFRDTQY
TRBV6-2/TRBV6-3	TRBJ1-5	ASSSEGQGNQPQH
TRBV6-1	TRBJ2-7	ASSEATGTGYYEQY
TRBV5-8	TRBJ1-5	ASSFSGTGVHQPQH
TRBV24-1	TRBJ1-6	ATSGGDSYNSPLH
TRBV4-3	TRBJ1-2	ASSQVIGNNYGYT
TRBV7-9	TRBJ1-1	ASSLGQGKYTEAF
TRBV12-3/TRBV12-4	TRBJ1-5	ASSFNSNQPQH
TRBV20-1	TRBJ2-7	SASTGSYEQY
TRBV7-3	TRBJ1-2	ASSPHPGLSVGYT
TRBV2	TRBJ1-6	ASNRGTGKNSPLH
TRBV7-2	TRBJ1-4	ASSLGVAPTNEKLF
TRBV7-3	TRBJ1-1	ASSSYMNTEAF
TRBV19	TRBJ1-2	ASSISAAVGYGYT
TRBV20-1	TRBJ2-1	SGGGYNEQF
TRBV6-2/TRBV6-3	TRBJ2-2	ASSYDVLDTGELF
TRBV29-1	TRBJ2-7	SVEITDYEQY
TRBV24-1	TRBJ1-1	ATLPGLMNTEAF
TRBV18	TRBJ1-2	ASSAGRGPYGYT
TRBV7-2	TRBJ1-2	ASRGGWGGIDGYT
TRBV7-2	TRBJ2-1	ASSLRRGGYNEQF
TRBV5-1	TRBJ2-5	ASSKADRQQETQY
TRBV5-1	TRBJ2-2	ASSWGQGHRELF
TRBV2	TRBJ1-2	ASSPYRDRDGYT
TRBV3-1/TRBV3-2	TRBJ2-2	ASSQAKGTSGGDTGELF
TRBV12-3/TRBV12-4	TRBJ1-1	ASCHEIDTEAF
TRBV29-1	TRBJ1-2	SVGKAANYGYT
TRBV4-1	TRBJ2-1	ASSQERGTYNEQF
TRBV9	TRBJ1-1	ASSVTQNMNTEAF
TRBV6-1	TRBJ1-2	ASSEGITAVYGYT
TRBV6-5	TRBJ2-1	ASSYLTSLDEQF
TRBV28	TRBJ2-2	ASSQDTGVTGELF
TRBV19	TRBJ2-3	ASSQGANTQY
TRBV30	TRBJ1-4	AWSRSGGGLF
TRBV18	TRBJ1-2	ASSPTGEGNGYT
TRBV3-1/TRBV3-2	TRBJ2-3	ASSPGQGADTQY
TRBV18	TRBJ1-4	ASSPTRDGPTNEKLF
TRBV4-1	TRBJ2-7	ASSQEWDRFSYEQY
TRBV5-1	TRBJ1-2	ASSLTLFNYGYT
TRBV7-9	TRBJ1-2	ASSVYNRGREGYT
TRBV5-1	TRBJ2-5	ASSLVPSQETQY